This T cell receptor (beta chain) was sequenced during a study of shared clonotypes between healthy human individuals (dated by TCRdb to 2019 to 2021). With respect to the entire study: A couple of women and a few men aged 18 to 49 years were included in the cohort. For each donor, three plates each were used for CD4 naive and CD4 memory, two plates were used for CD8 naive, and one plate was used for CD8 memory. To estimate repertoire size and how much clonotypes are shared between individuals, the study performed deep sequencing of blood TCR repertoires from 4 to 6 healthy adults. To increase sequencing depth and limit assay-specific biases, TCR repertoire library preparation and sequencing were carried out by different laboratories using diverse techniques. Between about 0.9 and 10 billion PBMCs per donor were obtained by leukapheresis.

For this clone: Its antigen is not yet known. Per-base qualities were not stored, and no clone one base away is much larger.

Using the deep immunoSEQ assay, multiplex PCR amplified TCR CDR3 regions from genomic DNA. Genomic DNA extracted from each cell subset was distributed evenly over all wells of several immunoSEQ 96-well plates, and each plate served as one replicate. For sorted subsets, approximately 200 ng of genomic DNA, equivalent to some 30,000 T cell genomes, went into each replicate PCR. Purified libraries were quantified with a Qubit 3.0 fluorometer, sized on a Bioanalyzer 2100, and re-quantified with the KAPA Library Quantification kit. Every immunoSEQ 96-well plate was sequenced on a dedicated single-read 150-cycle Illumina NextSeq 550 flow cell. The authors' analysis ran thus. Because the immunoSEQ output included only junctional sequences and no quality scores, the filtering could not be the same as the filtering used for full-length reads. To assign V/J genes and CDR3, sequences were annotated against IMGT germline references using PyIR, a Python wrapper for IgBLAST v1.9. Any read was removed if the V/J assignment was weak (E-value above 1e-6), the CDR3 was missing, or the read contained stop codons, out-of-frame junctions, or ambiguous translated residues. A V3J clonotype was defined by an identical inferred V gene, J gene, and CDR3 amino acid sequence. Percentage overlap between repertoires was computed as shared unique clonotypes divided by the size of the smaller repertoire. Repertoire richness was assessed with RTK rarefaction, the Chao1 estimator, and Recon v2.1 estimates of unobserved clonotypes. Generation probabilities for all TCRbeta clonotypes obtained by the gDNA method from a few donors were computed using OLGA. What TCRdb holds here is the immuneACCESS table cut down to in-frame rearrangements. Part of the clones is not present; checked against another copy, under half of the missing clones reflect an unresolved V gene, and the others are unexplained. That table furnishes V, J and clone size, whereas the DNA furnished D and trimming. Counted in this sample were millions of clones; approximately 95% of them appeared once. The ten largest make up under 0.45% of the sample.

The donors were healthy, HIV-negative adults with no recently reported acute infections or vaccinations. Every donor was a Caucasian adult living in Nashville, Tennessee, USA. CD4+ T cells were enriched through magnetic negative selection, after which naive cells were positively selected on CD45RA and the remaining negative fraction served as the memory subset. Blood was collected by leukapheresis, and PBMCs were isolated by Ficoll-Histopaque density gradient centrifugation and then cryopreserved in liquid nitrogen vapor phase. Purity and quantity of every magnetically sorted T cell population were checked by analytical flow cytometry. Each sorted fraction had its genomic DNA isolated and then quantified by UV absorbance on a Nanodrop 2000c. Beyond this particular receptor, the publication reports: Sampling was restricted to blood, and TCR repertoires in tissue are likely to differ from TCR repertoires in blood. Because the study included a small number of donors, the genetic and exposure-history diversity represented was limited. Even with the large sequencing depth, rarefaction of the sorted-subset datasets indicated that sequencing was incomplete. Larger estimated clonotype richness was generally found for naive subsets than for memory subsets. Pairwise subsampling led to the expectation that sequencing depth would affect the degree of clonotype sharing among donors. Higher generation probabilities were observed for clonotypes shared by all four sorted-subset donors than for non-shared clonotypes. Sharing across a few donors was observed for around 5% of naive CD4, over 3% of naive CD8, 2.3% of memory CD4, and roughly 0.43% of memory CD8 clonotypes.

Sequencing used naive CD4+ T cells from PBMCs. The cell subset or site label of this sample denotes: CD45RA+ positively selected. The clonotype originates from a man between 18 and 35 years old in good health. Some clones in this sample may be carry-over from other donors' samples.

CDR3 sequence: CASSLNPTSGSETQYF. The DNA sequence follows: TGCGCCAGCAGCTTAAACCCTACTAGCGGGAGTGAGACCCAGTACTTC. Recombination connected TRBV5-1 to TRBJ2-5, with 11 central nucleotides matching TRBD2. The CDR3 runs 16 amino acids, cysteine and phenylalanine included. Here the CDR3 DNA is all that survives: 48 bases in frame from base 1. The V end gives up 2 bases and the J end 5 bases, leaving 8 bases in the junction not matched to a gene. As encoded in the germline V gene, CDR1 is SGHRS while CDR2 is YFSETQ.